This T cell receptor (beta chain) was sequenced in a study of cytomegalovirus exposure and HLA in healthy donors. The wider study: Earlier results showed 117 million unique TCR beta sequences derived from around 170 million T cells.

Points on this clone: Its antigen is unknown.

Germline CDR1 and CDR2: MGHRA and YSYEKL. The V and J ends lost 3 bases and 5 bases respectively, with 10 bases between them. This CDR3 has 14 residues. Broader study findings: Indistinguishable V segments, including TRBV6-2 and TRBV6-3, were excluded. Most TCR sequences were seen very rarely across donors, but some public TCRs occurred in many.

Donors consisted of healthy bone marrow donors. PCR was performed using 60 Vbeta and 13 Jbeta primers. TCRdb's table, derived via immunoSEQ multiplex PCR, lists solely in-frame clones and lacks some. There are some 150,000 clones in the sample; 60% to 85% occur only once, and 3.5% to 4.5% lies in the top ten. V is TRBV4-1 and J is TRBJ2-2; D is possibly TRBD1 (6 bases). Sequencing was carried out using PBMCs. This sequence originates from a man aged 25 to 45 in good health and CMV-seropositive. The chain's CDR3 is CASSQFGQTGELFF. DNA for the CDR3: TGCGCCAGCAGCCAGTTCGGACAGACCGGGGAGCTGTTTTTT.